Listed below are T cell receptor beta chains from one sample, sequenced in a study of cytomegalovirus exposure and HLA in healthy donors. TCRdb's table, derived via immunoSEQ multiplex PCR, lists solely in-frame clones and lacks some. The sample lists fewer than 250,000 clones; around 86% were seen once. The sequencing sample was made of PBMCs. The receptors stem from a woman younger than 30 in good health and CMV-seropositive. Each CDR3 is given with its conserved first and last residue. A D gene is named only where the DNA matches it firmly. The size field is filled for only some rows; it gives once, few, many or a size class.

TRBV27	.	TRBJ2-1	.	CASSLSRPSGEQFF	TGTGCCAGCAGTTTATCGCGGCCCAGCGGAGAGCAGTTCTTC
TRBV4-2	TRBD1	TRBJ2-1	.	CASSQGTGADDEQFF	TGTGCCAGCAGCCAAGGGACAGGGGCGGACGATGAGCAGTTCTTC
TRBV6-1	.	TRBJ1-5	.	CASSEEFGGRGNQPQHF	TGTGCCAGCAGTGAAGAATTCGGGGGACGGGGCAATCAGCCCCAGCATTTT
TRBV5-1	.	TRBJ2-4	.	CASSPVVFDTGSGASIAKNIQYF	TGCGCCAGCAGCCCAGTGGTATTCGATACAGGTTCAGGAGCCTCTATAGCCAAAAACATTCAGTACTTC
TRBV27	TRBD1	TRBJ2-5	.	CASSSGTVRFGQETQYF	TGTGCCAGCAGTTCCGGGACAGTACGCTTCGGTCAAGAGACCCAGTACTTC
TRBV5-1	.	TRBJ2-5	.	CASRPGAGGRMETQYF	TGCGCCAGCAGACCCGGAGCCGGAGGGCGTATGGAGACCCAGTACTTC
TRBV29-1	.	TRBJ2-2	.	CSVEPLRTDTGELFF	TGCAGCGTTGAGCCCCTTAGAACCGACACCGGGGAGCTGTTTTTT
TRBV28	.	TRBJ2-1	.	CASGIQRGINNEQFF	TGTGCCAGCGGAATACAGCGAGGGATTAACAATGAGCAGTTCTTC
TRBV28	TRBD1	TRBJ2-1	.	CASELGQGGNEQFF	TGTGCCAGCGAACTCGGACAGGGGGGCAATGAGCAGTTCTTC
TRBV9	TRBD1	TRBJ2-7	.	CASSVTGINYEQYF	TGTGCCAGCAGCGTGACAGGGATCAACTACGAGCAGTACTTC
TRBV2	TRBD1	TRBJ1-2	.	CASNRKETGVYGYTF	TGTGCCAGCAATCGAAAAGAGACAGGGGTATATGGCTACACCTTC
TRBV28	TRBD2	TRBJ2-2	.	CAINPVGLGTGELFF	TGTGCCATTAACCCGGTGGGACTAGGCACCGGGGAGCTGTTTTTT
TRBV7-4	TRBD1	TRBJ1-5	.	CASSSSTGNFGNQPQHF	TGTGCCAGCAGCTCTTCGACAGGGAATTTTGGAAATCAGCCCCAGCATTTT
TRBV27	.	TRBJ2-1	.	CASSLSVYRNEQFF	TGTGCCAGCAGTTTATCGGTATACCGGAATGAGCAGTTCTTC
TRBV5-1	.	TRBJ2-2	.	CASSFTGSNTGELFF	TGCGCCAGCAGCTTTACAGGGTCGAACACCGGGGAGCTGTTTTTT
TRBV5-1	TRBD2	TRBJ2-2	.	CASSPASGRNTGELFF	TGCGCCAGCAGCCCGGCCAGCGGGAGGAACACCGGGGAGCTGTTTTTT
TRBV5-1	.	TRBJ1-1	.	CASSLDSTNTEAFF	TGCGCCAGCAGCCTCGACAGTACCAACACTGAAGCTTTCTTT
TRBV5-4	.	TRBJ1-2	.	CASSLEPGVFYGYTF	TGTGCCAGCAGCTTGGAGCCAGGGGTTTTCTATGGCTACACCTTC
TRBV5-1	.	TRBJ2-5	.	CASSSPPGETQYF	TGCGCCAGCAGCTCCCCCCCAGGGGAGACCCAGTACTTC
TRBV18	.	TRBJ1-5	.	CASLRGQGPQPQHF	TGTGCCAGCCTCAGGGGTCAGGGGCCCCAGCCCCAGCATTTT
TRBV7-8	.	TRBJ2-7	few	CASSQGTGPQYF	TGTGCCAGCAGTCAAGGGACTGGTCCCCAGTACTTC
TRBV11-3	.	TRBJ2-5	.	CASGEGGQETQYF	TGTGCCAGCGGGGAAGGGGGCCAAGAGACCCAGTACTTC
TRBV28	TRBD1	TRBJ1-1	.	CASRELQGTTEAFF	TGTGCCAGCAGGGAACTACAGGGGACGACTGAAGCTTTCTTT
TRBV9	TRBD1	TRBJ2-7	.	CASSVAEGTGGHHYEQYF	TGTGCCAGCAGCGTAGCTGAAGGGACAGGAGGCCACCACTACGAGCAGTACTTC
TRBV10-3	.	TRBJ2-1	.	CAISTSNEQFF	TGTGCCATCAGTACATCAAATGAGCAGTTCTTC
TRBV7-2	TRBD1	TRBJ2-7	.	CASSLTHSPGQGAYEQYF	TGTGCCAGCAGCTTAACGCATTCTCCGGGACAGGGGGCCTACGAGCAGTACTTC
TRBV9	.	TRBJ2-7	.	CASSVGGGTYEQYF	TGTGCCAGCAGCGTAGGTGGAGGCACCTACGAGCAGTACTTC
TRBV6-5	.	TRBJ2-5	.	CASSLSDQETQYF	TGTGCCAGCAGCCTCTCCGACCAAGAGACCCAGTACTTC
TRBV19	TRBD2	TRBJ2-7	.	CASSSSGGYEQYF	TGTGCCAGTAGTAGTAGCGGGGGCTACGAGCAGTACTTC
TRBV5-6	TRBD1	TRBJ2-1	.	CASSLGTGYNEQFF	TGTGCCAGCAGCTTGGGGACAGGGTACAATGAGCAGTTCTTC
TRBV5-1	TRBD1	TRBJ1-4	.	CASSRDSSNEKLFF	TGCGCCAGCAGTCGGGACAGCAGTAATGAAAAACTGTTTTTT
TRBV27	.	TRBJ1-5	.	CASSFDPGQPQHF	TGTGCCAGCAGTTTCGATCCGGGTCAGCCCCAGCATTTT
TRBV27	.	TRBJ1-4	.	CASSLQAPDNEKLFF	TGTGCCAGCAGCCTCCAGGCACCGGATAATGAAAAACTGTTTTTT
TRBV6-5	.	TRBJ2-1	.	CASSYRGLSYNEQFF	TGTGCCAGCAGTTACAGGGGACTGTCCTACAATGAGCAGTTCTTC
TRBV9	.	TRBJ2-5	once	CASSGPNQETQYF	TGTGCCAGCAGCGGTCCAAACCAAGAGACCCAGTACTTC
TRBV6-5	.	TRBJ2-1	.	CASSYSGSNYNEQFF	TGTGCCAGCAGTTATAGTGGGAGCAACTACAATGAGCAGTTCTTC
TRBV30	TRBD1	TRBJ2-3	.	CATGSDTQYF	TGTGCGACAGGGTCAGATACGCAGTATTTT
TRBV27	.	TRBJ2-1	.	CASSFLSSYNEQFF	TGTGCCAGCAGTTTTTTGAGCTCCTACAATGAGCAGTTCTTC
TRBV30	TRBD1	TRBJ1-2	.	CAWSDRGRGYTF	TGTGCCTGGTCCGACAGGGGGCGAGGCTACACCTTC
TRBV9	.	TRBJ2-5	.	CASSVVTTPETQYF	TGTGCCAGCAGCGTAGTAACGACACCTGAGACCCAGTACTTC
TRBV9	TRBD2	TRBJ2-2	.	CASQAGINTGELFF	TGTGCCAGCCAAGCGGGGATTAACACCGGGGAGCTGTTTTTT
TRBV29-1	.	TRBJ1-1	many	CSVETGNTEAFF	TGCAGCGTTGAAACAGGGAACACTGAAGCTTTCTTT
TRBV6-5	.	TRBJ2-4	.	CASRSGIYEGNIQYF	TGTGCCAGCAGGTCCGGGATTTACGAAGGAAACATTCAGTACTTC
TRBV28	TRBD2	TRBJ2-1	.	CASSLIAGIHEQFF	TGTGCCAGCAGTTTAATAGCGGGAATCCATGAGCAGTTCTTC
TRBV4-1	TRBD2	TRBJ2-7	.	CASSQVTSGSSYEQYF	TGCGCCAGCAGCCAAGTTACTAGCGGGAGCTCCTACGAGCAGTACTTC
TRBV5-1	.	TRBJ2-2	.	CASSEQPHTGELFF	TGCGCCAGCAGTGAACAGCCCCACACCGGGGAGCTGTTTTTT
TRBV27	.	TRBJ1-2	.	CASWQTRYGYTF	TGTGCCAGTTGGCAGACACGCTATGGCTACACCTTC
TRBV27	TRBD1	TRBJ1-2	few	CASSPYRGQGYTF	TGTGCCAGCAGTCCATACAGGGGGCAGGGCTACACCTTC
TRBV6-1	TRBD1	TRBJ2-7	.	CASSEVGRGLYEQYF	TGTGCCAGCAGTGAAGTAGGCAGGGGGCTGTACGAGCAGTACTTC
TRBV12-5	.	TRBJ1-2	.	CASGLVRSGNPNYGYTF	TGTGCTAGTGGTTTGGTTAGATCAGGGAACCCTAACTATGGCTACACCTTC
TRBV4-1	TRBD2	TRBJ2-1	.	CASSQAPSGLADTQFF	TGCGCCAGCAGCCAAGCCCCCTCCGGACTAGCGGATACTCAGTTCTTC
TRBV27	.	TRBJ1-1	.	CASKNFGGNTEAFF	TGTGCCAGCAAGAACTTCGGAGGGAACACTGAAGCTTTCTTT